A selection of T cell receptor beta chains follows, all from one sample in a study of blood T cells in healthy people across ages. MiXCR, run by TCRdb on the 5' RACE reads, gives a single entry per CDR3 protein. The sample carries fewer than 2,000,000 distinct CDR3 sequences, 39% recorded once. Sequencing used blood. These receptor sequences come from a human donor in good health. Both conserved end residues are part of each CDR3. Fields, in order: CDR3 protein, CDR3 DNA, D gene, clone size, CDR3 length, J gene, V gene. A D gene is named only where the DNA matches it firmly. The size field is filled for only some rows; it gives once, few, many or a size class.

cdr3_aa: CASSLFSGVAYNSPLHF
cdr3_nt: TGTGCCAGCAGTTTATTTTCAGGAGTCGCCTATAATTCACCCCTCCACTTT
d_call: NA
clone_size: NA
cdr3_length: 17
j_call: TRBJ1-6
v_call: TRBV12-3/TRBV12-4

cdr3_aa: CASSLAERGRMDEQFF
cdr3_nt: TGTGCCAGCAGCTTAGCGGAGCGGGGGAGGATGGATGAGCAGTTCTTC
d_call: TRBD2
clone_size: NA
cdr3_length: 16
j_call: TRBJ2-1
v_call: TRBV7-2

cdr3_aa: CASRSRDRGLDEQYF
cdr3_nt: TGTGCCAGCAGAAGCCGGGACAGGGGTTTAGACGAGCAGTACTTC
d_call: TRBD1
clone_size: few
cdr3_length: 15
j_call: TRBJ2-7
v_call: TRBV12-3/TRBV12-4

cdr3_aa: CASTGQGKARNEQFF
cdr3_nt: TGTGCCAGCACAGGACAGGGAAAAGCGAGAAATGAGCAGTTCTTC
d_call: TRBD1
clone_size: few
cdr3_length: 15
j_call: TRBJ2-1
v_call: TRBV28

cdr3_aa: CSVSPSGYMNTEAFF
cdr3_nt: TGCAGTGTTTCGCCTAGCGGTTACATGAACACTGAAGCTTTCTTT
d_call: NA
clone_size: few
cdr3_length: 15
j_call: TRBJ1-1
v_call: TRBV20-1

cdr3_aa: CASSHTRNRRDTQYF
cdr3_nt: TGTGCCAGCAGCCATACTCGGAACCGTAGGGATACGCAGTATTTT
d_call: NA
clone_size: few
cdr3_length: 15
j_call: TRBJ2-3
v_call: TRBV3-1

cdr3_aa: CATSSALWGSTEAFF
cdr3_nt: TGTGCCACCAGCAGTGCCCTGTGGGGAAGCACTGAAGCTTTCTTT
d_call: NA
clone_size: NA
cdr3_length: 15
j_call: TRBJ1-1
v_call: TRBV15

cdr3_aa: CASSEQATNYGYTF
cdr3_nt: TGTGCCAGCAGTGAACAGGCCACTAACTATGGCTACACCTTC
d_call: NA
clone_size: NA
cdr3_length: 14
j_call: TRBJ1-2
v_call: TRBV25-1

cdr3_aa: CASIRQGTDTQYF
cdr3_nt: TGTGCCAGCATTCGACAGGGGACAGATACGCAGTATTTT
d_call: TRBD1
clone_size: NA
cdr3_length: 13
j_call: TRBJ2-3
v_call: TRBV27

cdr3_aa: CASSLQLEGYSDTQYF
cdr3_nt: TGTGCCAGCAGCTTACAACTCGAGGGGTACTCGGATACGCAGTATTTT
d_call: NA
clone_size: NA
cdr3_length: 16
j_call: TRBJ2-3
v_call: TRBV7-6

cdr3_aa: CASSLGALAFF
cdr3_nt: TGTGCCAGCAGCTTAGGCGCTCTAGCTTTCTTT
d_call: NA
clone_size: NA
cdr3_length: 11
j_call: TRBJ1-1
v_call: TRBV7-9

cdr3_aa: CASSPLATGEGYTF
cdr3_nt: TGTGCCAGCAGTCCACTAGCTACAGGGGAAGGCTACACCTTC
d_call: TRBD1
clone_size: NA
cdr3_length: 14
j_call: TRBJ1-2
v_call: TRBV12-3/TRBV12-4

cdr3_aa: CASRVTGGRGAFF
cdr3_nt: TGTGCCAGCAGGGTGACAGGGGGCAGGGGAGCTTTCTTT
d_call: TRBD1
clone_size: few
cdr3_length: 13
j_call: TRBJ1-1
v_call: TRBV12-3/TRBV12-4

cdr3_aa: CASSFNGEDGYTF
cdr3_nt: TGTGCCAGCAGCTTTAACGGGGAGGATGGCTACACCTTC
d_call: NA
clone_size: NA
cdr3_length: 13
j_call: TRBJ1-2
v_call: TRBV7-3

cdr3_aa: CASSYTAGQGNTGELFF
cdr3_nt: TGTGCCAGCAGTTACACCGCGGGACAAGGAAACACCGGGGAGCTGTTTTTT
d_call: NA
clone_size: NA
cdr3_length: 17
j_call: TRBJ2-2
v_call: TRBV6-6

cdr3_aa: CTSSLTSGGFNEQFF
cdr3_nt: TGTACCAGCAGCCTGACTAGCGGGGGGTTTAATGAACAGTTCTTC
d_call: TRBD2
clone_size: NA
cdr3_length: 15
j_call: TRBJ2-1
v_call: TRBV12-3/TRBV12-4

cdr3_aa: CSVEDLKGLAYEQYF
cdr3_nt: TGCAGCGTTGAAGATTTAAAGGGTCTGGCCTACGAGCAGTACTTC
d_call: NA
clone_size: NA
cdr3_length: 15
j_call: TRBJ2-7
v_call: TRBV29-1

cdr3_aa: CASSPRTGLDTQYF
cdr3_nt: TGTGCCAGCAGCCCTCGGACAGGTTTGGATACGCAGTATTTT
d_call: TRBD1
clone_size: NA
cdr3_length: 14
j_call: TRBJ2-3
v_call: TRBV7-2

cdr3_aa: CASSTEARRGVPEDEQFF
cdr3_nt: TGTGCCAGCAGCACGGAAGCGCGGCGGGGGGTCCCGGAGGATGAGCAGTTCTTC
d_call: TRBD2
clone_size: few
cdr3_length: 18
j_call: TRBJ2-1
v_call: TRBV6-2/TRBV6-3

cdr3_aa: CASSSYDTMGYEQYF
cdr3_nt: TGTGCCAGCAGCTCCTACGACACCATGGGGTACGAGCAGTACTTC
d_call: NA
clone_size: NA
cdr3_length: 15
j_call: TRBJ2-7
v_call: TRBV7-2

cdr3_aa: CASSQEAQLNTEAFF
cdr3_nt: TGCGCCAGCAGCCAAGAGGCACAACTGAACACTGAAGCTTTCTTT
d_call: NA
clone_size: NA
cdr3_length: 15
j_call: TRBJ1-1
v_call: TRBV4-1

cdr3_aa: CASSQDVWAGAGETQYF
cdr3_nt: TGCGCCAGCAGCCAAGATGTATGGGCGGGGGCTGGGGAGACCCAGTACTTC
d_call: NA
clone_size: NA
cdr3_length: 17
j_call: TRBJ2-5
v_call: TRBV4-3

cdr3_aa: CASSAHASSGGYLETQYF
cdr3_nt: TGTGCCAGCAGCGCGCACGCGTCTAGCGGGGGGTACCTGGAGACCCAGTACTTC
d_call: TRBD2
clone_size: NA
cdr3_length: 18
j_call: TRBJ2-5
v_call: TRBV7-2

cdr3_aa: CASSYHPTRYDEQFF
cdr3_nt: TGTGCCAGCAGTTACCACCCAACGAGGTACGATGAGCAGTTCTTC
d_call: NA
clone_size: NA
cdr3_length: 15
j_call: TRBJ2-1
v_call: TRBV6-5

cdr3_aa: CASSQDGTVSLDTQYF
cdr3_nt: TGCGCCAGCAGCCAGGATGGGACAGTCAGTTTAGATACGCAGTATTTT
d_call: TRBD1
clone_size: NA
cdr3_length: 16
j_call: TRBJ2-3
v_call: TRBV4-1

cdr3_aa: CASSGRTGPNEKLFF
cdr3_nt: TGTGCCAGCAGTGGCCGGACAGGGCCGAATGAAAAACTGTTTTTT
d_call: TRBD1
clone_size: once
cdr3_length: 15
j_call: TRBJ1-4
v_call: TRBV2

cdr3_aa: CASSLRGGHSGANVLTF
cdr3_nt: TGTGCCAGCAGCCTTCGGGGGGGACACTCTGGGGCCAACGTCCTGACTTTC
d_call: TRBD2
clone_size: NA
cdr3_length: 17
j_call: TRBJ2-6
v_call: TRBV11-2

cdr3_aa: CASSLARNNQPQHF
cdr3_nt: TGTGCCAGCAGCTTGGCACGGAACAATCAGCCCCAGCATTTT
d_call: NA
clone_size: NA
cdr3_length: 14
j_call: TRBJ1-5
v_call: TRBV5-6

cdr3_aa: CASSSGQGRDEQYF
cdr3_nt: TGTGCCAGCAGCTCGGGACAGGGTCGAGACGAGCAGTACTTC
d_call: TRBD1
clone_size: few
cdr3_length: 14
j_call: TRBJ2-7
v_call: TRBV7-9

cdr3_aa: CASSLSGRGANYGYTF
cdr3_nt: TGTGCCAGCAGCTTATCCGGCAGGGGGGCTAACTATGGCTACACCTTC
d_call: TRBD1
clone_size: NA
cdr3_length: 16
j_call: TRBJ1-2
v_call: TRBV7-9

cdr3_aa: CAISLGTGNYEQYF
cdr3_nt: TGTGCCATCAGCTTAGGGACAGGGAACTACGAGCAGTACTTC
d_call: TRBD1
clone_size: NA
cdr3_length: 14
j_call: TRBJ2-7
v_call: TRBV7-2

cdr3_aa: CASSLGPSTMNTEAFF
cdr3_nt: TGTGCCAGCAGCTTAGGGCCCAGCACCATGAACACTGAAGCTTTCTTT
d_call: NA
clone_size: NA
cdr3_length: 16
j_call: TRBJ1-1
v_call: TRBV7-8

cdr3_aa: CATSRGIPGQGRNEQFF
cdr3_nt: TGTGCCACCAGCAGGGGGATCCCGGGACAGGGGAGGAATGAGCAGTTCTTC
d_call: TRBD1
clone_size: many
cdr3_length: 17
j_call: TRBJ2-1
v_call: TRBV15

cdr3_aa: CASSLTQGSDGYTF
cdr3_nt: TGTGCCAGCAGCTTAACGCAGGGATCTGATGGCTACACCTTC
d_call: NA
clone_size: NA
cdr3_length: 14
j_call: TRBJ1-2
v_call: TRBV7-9

cdr3_aa: CASSLELREQFF
cdr3_nt: TGTGCCAGCAGCTTAGAGTTGAGGGAGCAGTTCTTC
d_call: NA
clone_size: NA
cdr3_length: 12
j_call: TRBJ2-1
v_call: TRBV13

cdr3_aa: CSASAGGQGNQPQHF
cdr3_nt: TGCAGTGCCTCAGCAGGGGGACAGGGGAATCAGCCCCAGCATTTT
d_call: TRBD1
clone_size: NA
cdr3_length: 15
j_call: TRBJ1-5
v_call: TRBV20-1

cdr3_aa: CASSLQAGVVDTQYF
cdr3_nt: TGTGCCAGCAGCTTACAAGCGGGGGTGGTGGATACCCAGTATTTT
d_call: TRBD2
clone_size: NA
cdr3_length: 15
j_call: TRBJ2-3
v_call: TRBV7-9

cdr3_aa: CASSEARGPNEQFF
cdr3_nt: TGTGCCAGCAGTGAAGCGCGGGGGCCGAATGAGCAGTTCTTC
d_call: NA
clone_size: NA
cdr3_length: 14
j_call: TRBJ2-1
v_call: TRBV2

cdr3_aa: CASSFNDRGRYGYTF
cdr3_nt: TGTGCCAGCAGCTTTAACGACAGGGGCAGGTATGGCTACACCTTC
d_call: TRBD1
clone_size: NA
cdr3_length: 15
j_call: TRBJ1-2
v_call: TRBV5-4

cdr3_aa: CASRFGSTDQPQHF
cdr3_nt: TGTGCCAGCAGATTTGGGTCTACCGATCAGCCCCAGCATTTT
d_call: NA
clone_size: NA
cdr3_length: 14
j_call: TRBJ1-5
v_call: TRBV12-3/TRBV12-4

cdr3_aa: CARVSGRRGTYNEQFF
cdr3_nt: TGTGCCCGAGTGAGTGGGCGCAGGGGGACCTACAATGAGCAGTTCTTC
d_call: TRBD1
clone_size: NA
cdr3_length: 16
j_call: TRBJ2-1
v_call: TRBV12-3/TRBV12-4

cdr3_aa: CASSVSGVIEDTQYF
cdr3_nt: TGTGCCAGCAGCGTCTCAGGGGTTATAGAAGATACGCAGTATTTT
d_call: NA
clone_size: NA
cdr3_length: 15
j_call: TRBJ2-3
v_call: TRBV9

cdr3_aa: CATSDGSRLTDTQYF
cdr3_nt: TGTGCCACCAGTGACGGGTCTCGCCTAACAGATACGCAGTATTTT
d_call: NA
clone_size: NA
cdr3_length: 15
j_call: TRBJ2-3
v_call: TRBV24-1

cdr3_aa: CAISGGSHLDTQYF
cdr3_nt: TGTGCCATCAGTGGCGGCAGCCACCTCGATACGCAGTATTTT
d_call: NA
clone_size: NA
cdr3_length: 14
j_call: TRBJ2-3
v_call: TRBV10-3

cdr3_aa: CSAQLRRGRSGWEQYF
cdr3_nt: TGCAGTGCGCAGCTTCGAAGGGGGCGCTCGGGGTGGGAGCAGTACTTC
d_call: TRBD1
clone_size: NA
cdr3_length: 16
j_call: TRBJ2-7
v_call: TRBV20-1

cdr3_aa: CSARGPGQGYNSPLHF
cdr3_nt: TGCAGTGCTAGGGGGCCGGGACAGGGATATAATTCACCCCTCCACTTT
d_call: TRBD1
clone_size: NA
cdr3_length: 16
j_call: TRBJ1-6
v_call: TRBV20-1

cdr3_aa: CASSLARPHTDTQYF
cdr3_nt: TGCGCCAGCAGCTTGGCCAGGCCCCACACAGATACGCAGTATTTT
d_call: NA
clone_size: few
cdr3_length: 15
j_call: TRBJ2-3
v_call: TRBV5-1

cdr3_aa: CASSPRQGRSYEQYF
cdr3_nt: TGCGCCAGCAGCCCTCGACAGGGTAGAAGCTACGAGCAGTACTTC
d_call: TRBD1
clone_size: NA
cdr3_length: 15
j_call: TRBJ2-7
v_call: TRBV4-3

cdr3_aa: CASTIDARDRGLAGIYEQYF
cdr3_nt: TGTGCCAGCACCATTGACGCTCGGGACAGGGGGCTAGCGGGGATTTACGAGCAGTACTTC
d_call: TRBD1
clone_size: NA
cdr3_length: 20
j_call: TRBJ2-7
v_call: TRBV12-3/TRBV12-4

cdr3_aa: CSARIGSGLEYF
cdr3_nt: TGCAGTGCTAGGATCGGCAGTGGATTGGAGTACTTC
d_call: NA
clone_size: NA
cdr3_length: 12
j_call: TRBJ2-7
v_call: TRBV20-1

cdr3_aa: CSAGQGTDTQYF
cdr3_nt: TGCAGCGCAGGACAGGGGACAGATACGCAGTATTTT
d_call: TRBD1
clone_size: many
cdr3_length: 12
j_call: TRBJ2-3
v_call: TRBV29-1

cdr3_aa: CASSPVGWGADEQYF
cdr3_nt: TGTGCCAGCAGTCCCGTCGGATGGGGGGCTGACGAGCAGTACTTC
d_call: NA
clone_size: NA
cdr3_length: 15
j_call: TRBJ2-7
v_call: TRBV12-3/TRBV12-4

cdr3_aa: CASSYSRGGYEQYF
cdr3_nt: TGTGCCAGCAGTTACTCTCGCGGGGGATACGAGCAGTACTTC
d_call: TRBD2
clone_size: many
cdr3_length: 14
j_call: TRBJ2-7
v_call: TRBV6-5

cdr3_aa: CASSARGQGTDTQYF
cdr3_nt: TGTGCCAGCAGCGCCAGAGGGCAGGGGACAGATACGCAGTATTTT
d_call: NA
clone_size: NA
cdr3_length: 15
j_call: TRBJ2-3
v_call: TRBV7-2

cdr3_aa: CASSFAFGDEQFF
cdr3_nt: TGTGCCAGCAGCTTCGCTTTTGGGGATGAGCAGTTCTTC
d_call: NA
clone_size: NA
cdr3_length: 13
j_call: TRBJ2-1
v_call: TRBV7-3

cdr3_aa: CASSPQHLENAPSYNEQFF
cdr3_nt: TGTGCCAGCTCACCACAACATCTAGAGAACGCACCCTCCTACAATGAGCAGTTCTTC
d_call: NA
clone_size: few
cdr3_length: 19
j_call: TRBJ2-1
v_call: TRBV18